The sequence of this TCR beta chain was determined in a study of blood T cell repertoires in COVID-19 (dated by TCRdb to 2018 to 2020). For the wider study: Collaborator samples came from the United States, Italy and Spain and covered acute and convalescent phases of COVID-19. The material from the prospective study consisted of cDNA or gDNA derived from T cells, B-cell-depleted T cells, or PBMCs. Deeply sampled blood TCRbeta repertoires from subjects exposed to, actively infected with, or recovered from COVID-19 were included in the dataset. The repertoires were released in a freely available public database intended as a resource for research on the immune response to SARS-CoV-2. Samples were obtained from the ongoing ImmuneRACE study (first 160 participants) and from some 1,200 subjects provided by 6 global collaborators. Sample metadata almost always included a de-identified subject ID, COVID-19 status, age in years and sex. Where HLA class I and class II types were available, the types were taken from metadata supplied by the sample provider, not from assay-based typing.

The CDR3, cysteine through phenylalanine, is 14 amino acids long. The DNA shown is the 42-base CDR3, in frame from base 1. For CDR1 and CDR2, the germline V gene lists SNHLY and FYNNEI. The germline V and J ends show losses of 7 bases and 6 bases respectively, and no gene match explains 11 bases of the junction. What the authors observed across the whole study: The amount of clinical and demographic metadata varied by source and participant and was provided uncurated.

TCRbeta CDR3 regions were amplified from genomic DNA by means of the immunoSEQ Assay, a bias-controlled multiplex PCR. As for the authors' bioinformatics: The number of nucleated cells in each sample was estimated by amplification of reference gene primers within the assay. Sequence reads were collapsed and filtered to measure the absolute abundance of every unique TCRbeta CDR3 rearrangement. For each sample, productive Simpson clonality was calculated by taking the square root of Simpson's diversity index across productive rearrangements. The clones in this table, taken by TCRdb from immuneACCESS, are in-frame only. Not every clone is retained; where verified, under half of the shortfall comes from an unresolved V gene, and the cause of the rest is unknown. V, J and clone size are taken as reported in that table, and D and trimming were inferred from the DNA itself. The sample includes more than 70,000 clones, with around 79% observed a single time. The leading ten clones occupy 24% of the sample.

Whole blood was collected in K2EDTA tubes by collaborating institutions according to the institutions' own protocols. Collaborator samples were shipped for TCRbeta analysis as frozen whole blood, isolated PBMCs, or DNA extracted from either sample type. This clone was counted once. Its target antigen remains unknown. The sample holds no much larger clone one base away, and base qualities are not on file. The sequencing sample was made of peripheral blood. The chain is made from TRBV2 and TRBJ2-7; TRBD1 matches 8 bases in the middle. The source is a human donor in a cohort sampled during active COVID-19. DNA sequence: TGTGCCAGCAAGGGGGGACAGGCCCGCCTCGAGCAGTACTTC. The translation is CASKGGQARLEQYF.